This T cell receptor beta chain originates from a study of blood T cells in healthy people across ages. Study details: When template switching was applied, about one barcoded beta molecule was captured per two T cells.

This CDR3 spans 14 amino acids. Germline CDR1 and CDR2: KGHSH and LQKENI. Trimming took 3 bases from V and 3 from J, leaving 12 bases between them. Investigators took roughly 10 milliliters of peripheral blood from every donor. For the second PCR, which ran for about 6 to 11 cycles, a sample-barcoded 5' primer and a J-beta primer mix were used. MiXCR was run by TCRdb on the 5' RACE reads, yielding one entry per CDR3 protein. The table lists some 1,000,000 distinct CDR3 sequences, approximately 26% of them singletons. The sample also formed part of further work on T cells of mothers and their children. That study adds: Maternal samples each gave over 9 million TCR beta CDR3 reads, and child samples roughly 3.3 million each.

This TCR was sampled from a girl aged 2 to 9 in good health. The chain uses TRBV18 and TRBJ2-7; D is possibly TRBD2 (5 bases). Sequenced sample: blood. The CDR3 sequence is CASSPSDRGYEQYF. The CDR3 DNA sequence: TGTGCCAGCTCACCCTCCGACCGGGGCTACGAGCAGTACTTC.